The source of this TCR beta chain is a study of cytomegalovirus exposure and HLA in healthy donors. This CDR3 comprises 13 residues. V lost 5 bases, J lost 6 bases, and 11 bases lay in between. Germline V gene sequence: CDR1 SGHTA, CDR2 FQGNSA. The PCR had 60 Vbeta and 13 Jbeta primers. Here immunoSEQ multiplex PCR was the method, and the copy in TCRdb shows in-frame clones only, minus some. The sample shows some 89,000 clones, more than 65% of them seen only once. The sample consisted of PBMCs. This receptor was taken from a man between 60 and 70 years old in good health and CMV-seronegative. The chain couples TRBV7-2 to TRBJ2-1, with TRBD1 as a possible D gene (5 bases). The CDR3 bases are TGTGCCAGCAGCGTCCGTAGGGGCAATGAGCAGTTCTTC. This translates into CASSVRRGNEQFF.